This T cell receptor (beta chain) comes out of a study of CD8+ T cells in alopecia areata (dated by TCRdb to 2017 to 2018). Context from the whole study: Treated patients were enrolled in an open-label pilot trial of oral tofacitinib, 5 to 10 mg twice daily, for moderate-to-severe alopecia areata. Patients stayed on tofacitinib for 6 to 18 months and then had 6 months of follow-up off drug so that delayed response and recurrence could be assessed. For the treated patients, the SALT score, which quantifies what percentage of scalp surface area is affected, served as the measure of disease severity. To study T cell clonal expansion in alopecia areata, the researchers applied high-throughput TCRbeta sequencing to both the C3H/HeJ mouse model and human patients. On the human side, TCRbeta sequencing was run on scalp tissue and on sorted CD4+ and CD8+ peripheral blood T cells from healthy controls and from alopecia areata patients with either patchy or totalis/universalis disease. Patients on tofacitinib were biopsied at baseline and after 4 and 24 weeks of treatment, and several of the patients also had a later scalp biopsy. Scalp clonality was compared among normal scalp (n=4), patchy alopecia areata scalp (n=8), and alopecia totalis/universalis scalp (n=8). RNA was extracted with the PAXgene miRNA kit for fixed scalp, the miRNeasy kit for PBMCs, and the RNeasy kit for mouse skin. immunoSEQ multiplex PCR using 35 Vbeta forward primers and 13 Jbeta reverse primers was used to amplify TCRbeta CDR3 regions. The investigation overall reported the following: With tofacitinib, both scalp clonality and the number of expanded CD8+ clones among the top 100 scalp clones went down significantly. Unlike mouse skin, which is dominated by gammadelta T cells, normal human skin has resident alphabeta T cells that are also sequenced, and this complicates analysis of the scalp TCR repertoire. Many expanded lesional clones were found to persist in scalp and blood during tofacitinib treatment, and relapse after treatment cessation may be partly explained by this persistence. Compared with normal scalp, lesional scalp, particularly in alopecia totalis/universalis, had higher clonality and more expanded CD8+ clones, which suggests antigenic drive. Shared TCR sequences between patients were less evident than in mice, which may be partly attributable to HLA diversity in the patient population. The treated cohort was small, with a single nonresponder, so links between baseline CD8+ expansion and response need larger studies.

The library was built by means of the immunoSEQ multiplex PCR assay. RNA was extracted from all samples and reverse transcribed into cDNA as template for TCR sequencing. First-strand cDNA was synthesized with SuperScript III using a 2:1 mix of oligo-dT and random hexamers. A synthetic immune receptor repertoire was used to gauge amplification bias, and whatever bias remained was removed computationally. For the original study's pipeline: Raw reads were preprocessed to remove errors, and CDR3 was defined according to IMGT conventions as the region from the conserved cysteine to phenylalanine. Clonality was computed by normalizing Shannon entropy by log2 of the number of productive unique TCRs and subtracting the result from 1. CD4 or CD8 identity of scalp clones was inferred by cross-referencing scalp TCRbeta sequences with sorted blood CD4 and CD8 repertoires. Drawn from immuneACCESS, this table holds only the in-frame rearrangements with V and J called that TCRdb kept. Clones are partly lost; checked studies trace under half to an unresolved V gene and leave the rest unexplained. V and J calls and clone size follow that table, whereas D and trimming were derived from the DNA. Recorded for this sample are 150,000 to 200,000 clones; roughly 60% of them occurred a single time. Together, the top ten hold approximately 1% of the sample.

The time point label corresponds to: less than 30 weeks on oral tofacitinib. The treatment or condition label, as the study defines it: oral pan-JAK inhibitor, 5-10 mg twice daily. Peripheral blood and lesional scalp punch biopsies were obtained from patients with alopecia areata. PBMCs were isolated by density centrifugation and stained for CD3, CD4 and CD8, and CD4+ and CD8+ T cells were sorted on a FACSAria. Taken from the germline V gene, the CDR1 and CDR2 loops are KGHSH and LQKENI. Its CDR3 holds 16 amino acids, cysteine through phenylalanine. The read is trimmed to its CDR3 DNA, 48 bases read in frame from base 1. For this clone: The antigen this receptor binds is unknown. Sequence at one end of the junction differs from germline and may be a read error.

Sequences were derived from CD4+ T cells sorted from blood, sampled at week 24, from a patient treated with tofacitinib. The origin of this receptor is a human donor with alopecia areata. The chain is made from TRBV18 and TRBJ1-4; the D gene is unclear. The CDR3: CASPPMALEGNEKLFF. The nucleotide sequence is given as TGTGCCAGCCCACCGATGGCTTTGGAGGGAAATGAAAAACTGTTTTTT. Full variable domain (CDR3 extended with the reference TRBV18 and TRBJ1-4 proteins): NAGVMQNPRHLVRRRGQEARLRCSPMKGHSHVYWYRQLPEEGLKFMVYLQKENIIDESGMPKERFSAEFPKEGPSILRIQQVVRGDSAAYFCASPPMALEGNEKLFFGSGTQLSVL.